This TCR beta chain was profiled in a study of T cell changes during pregnancy in multiple sclerosis. The assay was immunoSEQ multiplex PCR, and TCRdb's table has in-frame clones only and misses some. The sample holds tens of thousands of clones, approximately 94% seen once. V was trimmed by 0 bases and J by 4 bases, leaving 15 bases between them. The CDR3 totals 16 residues. Looked up from germline, CDR1 is MNHNS and CDR2 is SASEGT. This sample comprised CD4+ T cells from peripheral blood mononuclear cells, obtained after pregnancy. The chain combines TRBV6-1 with TRBJ2-5, with D possibly matching TRBD2 (6 bases). The sequence derives from a female donor with multiple sclerosis, enrolled in a pregnancy study. The CDR3 DNA follows: TGTGCCAGCAGTGAAGCGGTTGGAGGGATCGGAGAGACCCAGTACTTC. The encoded protein is CASSEAVGGIGETQYF.